A selection of T cell receptor beta chains follows, all from one sample in a study of cytomegalovirus exposure and HLA in healthy donors. Clones were read by immunoSEQ multiplex PCR, and TCRdb kept only the in-frame ones, dropping some. The sample carries roughly 140,000 clones, roughly 84% recorded once. Sample: PBMCs. These receptors were collected from a boy aged 2-15 years in good health and CMV-seronegative. Both conserved end residues are part of each CDR3. The D gene is left open where the match is weak. Clone size is not always given. Where it is, it says once, few, many or a class for expanded clones.

CASSRTGGGGYTF	TGTGCCAGCAGTCGGACAGGGGGGGGTGGCTACACCTTC	TRBV7-2	TRBJ1-2	TRBD1	-
CASSAELGGRETQYF	TGTGCCAGTAGTGCGGAACTAGGGGGCCGGGAGACCCAGTACTTC	TRBV19	TRBJ2-5	TRBD1	-
CATSRDLQGYEQYF	TGTGCCACCAGCAGAGATCTCCAGGGCTACGAGCAGTACTTC	TRBV15	TRBJ2-7	-	-
CASSVAPGAQGETQYF	TGTGCCAGCAGCGTAGCACCGGGCGCACAGGGCGAGACCCAGTACTTC	TRBV9	TRBJ2-5	-	-
CASRAGTGNTEAFF	TGCGCCAGTAGGGCGGGGACAGGCAACACTGAAGCTTTCTTT	TRBV4-1	TRBJ1-1	TRBD1	-
CASSEFSQPQHF	TGTGCCAGCAGTGAATTCTCCCAGCCCCAGCATTTT	TRBV25-1	TRBJ1-5	-	-
CASSERDRNSPLHF	TGTGCCAGCAGTGAGCGGGACAGGAATTCACCCCTCCACTTT	TRBV2	TRBJ1-6	TRBD1	-
CASSAGQGSLGIQYF	TGTGCCAGCTCGGCGGGACAGGGGAGTTTGGGCATTCAGTACTTC	TRBV18	TRBJ2-4	TRBD1	-
CASSLGSQWYRTNTGELFF	TGTGCCAGCAGCTTGGGTTCTCAGTGGTACCGAACGAACACCGGGGAGCTGTTTTTT	TRBV5-5	TRBJ2-2	-	once
CASSLSGDYTDTQYF	TGTGCCAGCAGTCTCAGCGGGGATTACACAGATACGCAGTATTTT	TRBV2	TRBJ2-3	TRBD2	-
CASSQDRLLAGGPSYEQYF	TGTGCCAGCAGCCAAGATCGGCTTCTAGCGGGAGGGCCCTCCTACGAGCAGTACTTC	TRBV4-2	TRBJ2-7	TRBD2	once
CASRLGQGAYEQYF	TGTGCCAGCAGGTTGGGACAGGGGGCCTACGAGCAGTACTTC	TRBV28	TRBJ2-7	TRBD1	once
CASSRGTGELFF	TGTGCCAGCAGCCGAGGAACCGGGGAGCTGTTTTTT	TRBV5-4	TRBJ2-2	-	once
CASSLARYTDTQYF	TGTGCCAGCAGCTTAGCCCGGTACACAGATACGCAGTATTTT	TRBV7-6	TRBJ2-3	-	-
CASSIDLQGGNEKLFF	TGTGCCAGTAGTATAGATTTGCAGGGCGGTAATGAAAAACTGTTTTTT	TRBV19	TRBJ1-4	-	-
CASIIRGGPLVYGYTF	TGTGCCAGCATCATTCGGGGAGGGCCGCTTGTCTATGGCTACACCTTC	TRBV5-4	TRBJ1-2	-	-
CASSFGQAYNEQFF	TGTGCCAGCAGCTTTGGACAGGCCTACAATGAGCAGTTCTTC	TRBV11-2	TRBJ2-1	TRBD1	-
CASSPGSGIVTYEQYF	TGCGCCAGCAGCCCCGGGTCAGGGATAGTCACCTACGAGCAGTACTTC	TRBV5-1	TRBJ2-7	-	-
CASSLARVNTEAFF	TGTGCCAGCAGTTTAGCCAGGGTGAACACTGAAGCTTTCTTT	TRBV28	TRBJ1-1	-	-
CASSRPRGTNTEAFF	TGTGCCAGCAGTCGTCCTAGGGGCACGAACACTGAAGCTTTCTTT	TRBV6-1	TRBJ1-1	-	-
CASPQREGSSSTDTQYF	TGTGCCTCCCCCCAGCGGGAGGGATCTTCTAGCACAGATACGCAGTATTTT	TRBV6-4	TRBJ2-3	TRBD2	-
CASSRTLLYEQYF	TGTGCCAGCAGCCGAACTCTATTGTACGAGCAGTACTTC	TRBV5-6	TRBJ2-7	-	-
CASSVGAGNYEQYF	TGTGCCAGCAGCGTAGGTGCCGGGAACTACGAGCAGTACTTC	TRBV9	TRBJ2-7	-	-
CAIKTPGQGGNGYTF	TGTGCCATCAAAACTCCGGGACAGGGAGGGAATGGCTACACCTTC	TRBV6-1	TRBJ1-2	TRBD1	once